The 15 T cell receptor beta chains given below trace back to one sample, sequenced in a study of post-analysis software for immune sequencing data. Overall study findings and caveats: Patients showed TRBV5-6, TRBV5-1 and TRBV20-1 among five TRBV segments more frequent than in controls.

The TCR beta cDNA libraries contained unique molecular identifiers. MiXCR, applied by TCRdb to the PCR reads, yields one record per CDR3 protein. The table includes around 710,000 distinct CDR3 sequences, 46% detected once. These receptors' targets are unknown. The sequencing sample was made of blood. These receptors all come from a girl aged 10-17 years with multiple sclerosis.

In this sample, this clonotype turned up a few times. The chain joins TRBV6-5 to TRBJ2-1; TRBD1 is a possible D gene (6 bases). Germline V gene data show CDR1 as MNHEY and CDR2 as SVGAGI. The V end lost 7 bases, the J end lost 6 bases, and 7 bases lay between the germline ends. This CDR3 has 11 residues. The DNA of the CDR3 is TGTGCCAGCAAGGGGGTCAATGAGCAGTTCTTC. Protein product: CASKGVNEQFF.

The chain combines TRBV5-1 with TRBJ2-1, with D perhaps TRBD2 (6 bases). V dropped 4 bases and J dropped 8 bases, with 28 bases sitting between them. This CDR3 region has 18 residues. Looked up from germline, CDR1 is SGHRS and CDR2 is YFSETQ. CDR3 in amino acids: CASSPQLGGKGDRDEQFF. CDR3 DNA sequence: TGCGCCAGCAGCCCCCAATTAGGAGGGAAAGGTGATAGGGATGAGCAGTTCTTC.

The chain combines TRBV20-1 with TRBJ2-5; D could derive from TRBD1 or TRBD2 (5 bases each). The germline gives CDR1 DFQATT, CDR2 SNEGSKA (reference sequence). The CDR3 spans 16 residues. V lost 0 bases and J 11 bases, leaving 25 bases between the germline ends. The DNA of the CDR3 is TGCAGTGCTAGAGATCTCGGCAAAGAGGGGATCAATGAGCAGTACTTC. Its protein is CSARDLGKEGINEQYF.

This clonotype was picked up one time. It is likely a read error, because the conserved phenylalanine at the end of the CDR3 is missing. The CDR3 DNA reads TGTGCCAGCAGCCGGGGACTAGCGGGAGTGAATGAGCAGTTCTGC. Its protein product is CASSRGLAGVNEQFC. The chain employs TRBV7-9 and TRBJ2-1; 14 nucleotides line up with TRBD2. V shed 5 bases, J shed 7 bases, and the junction held 4 bases outside the gene matches. CDR3 length: 15 residues. Germline CDR1 is SEHNR and CDR2 is FQNEAQ (reference sequence).

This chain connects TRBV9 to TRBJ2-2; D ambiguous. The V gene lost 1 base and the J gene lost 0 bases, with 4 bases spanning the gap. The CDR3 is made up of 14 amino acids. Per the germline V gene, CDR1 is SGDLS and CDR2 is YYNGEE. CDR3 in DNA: TGTGCCAGCAGCGTAATGGCGAACACCGGGGAGCTGTTTTTT. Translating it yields CASSVMANTGELFF. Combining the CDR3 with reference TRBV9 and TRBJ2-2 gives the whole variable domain DSGVTQTPKHLITATGQRVTLRCSPRSGDLSVYWYQQSLDQGLQFLIQYYNGEERAKGNILERFSAQQFPDLHSELNLSSLELGDSALYFCASSVMANTGELFFGEGSRLTVL.

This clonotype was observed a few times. The CDR3 nucleotides read TGTGCCAGCAGACCGACAGGTAGCTCCTACAATGAGCAGTTCTTC. Amino acid sequence: CASRPTGSSYNEQFF. The genes are TRBV12-3 or TRBV12-4 and TRBJ2-1, with D tentatively TRBD1 (6 bases). CDR3 length: 15 amino acids. V was cut by 6 bases and J by 0 bases, with 12 bases left in between.

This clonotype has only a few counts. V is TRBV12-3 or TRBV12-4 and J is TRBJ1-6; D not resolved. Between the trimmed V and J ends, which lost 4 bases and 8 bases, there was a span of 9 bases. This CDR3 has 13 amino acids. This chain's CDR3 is CASSYGMYSPLHF. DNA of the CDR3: TGTGCCAGCAGTTATGGCATGTATTCACCCCTCCACTTT.

CDR3 nucleotides: TGTGCCAGCAGTTTATCGGTGGCAGGGGCCCAAGATACGCAGTATTTT. Translating it yields CASSLSVAGAQDTQYF. The chain combines TRBV27 with TRBJ2-3, with D perhaps TRBD1 (6 bases). There are 16 residues in the CDR3. Germline V CDR1 and CDR2: MNHEY, SMNVEV (reference sequence). The ends were cut back, 0 bases at V and 5 bases at J, with 15 bases in the middle.

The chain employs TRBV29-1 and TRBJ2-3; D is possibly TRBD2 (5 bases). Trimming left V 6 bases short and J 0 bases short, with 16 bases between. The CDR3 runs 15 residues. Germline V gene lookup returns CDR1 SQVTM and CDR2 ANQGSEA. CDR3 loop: CSVDISGTSTDTQYF. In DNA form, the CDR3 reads TGCAGCGTCGACATAAGCGGTACTAGCACAGATACGCAGTATTTT.

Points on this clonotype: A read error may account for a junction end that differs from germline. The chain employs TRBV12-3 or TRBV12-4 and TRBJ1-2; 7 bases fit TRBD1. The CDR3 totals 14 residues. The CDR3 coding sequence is TGTGCCAGCAGCTTAGGGGGCAGCCTCTATGGCTACACCTTC. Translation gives CASSLGGSLYGYTF.

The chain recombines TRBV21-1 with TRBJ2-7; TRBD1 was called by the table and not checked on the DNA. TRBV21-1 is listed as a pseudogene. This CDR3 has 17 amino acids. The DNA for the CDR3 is TGTGCCAGCAGTGAGACTTGGACAGGGGGATTCTCCTACGAGCGGTACTTC. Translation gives CASSETWTGGFSYERYF.

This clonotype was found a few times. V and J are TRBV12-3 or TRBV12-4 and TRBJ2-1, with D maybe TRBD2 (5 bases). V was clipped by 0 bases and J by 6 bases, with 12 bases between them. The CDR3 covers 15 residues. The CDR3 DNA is TGTGCCAGCAGTTTAGCGGGAGTAGTGAGCAATGAGCAGTTCTTC. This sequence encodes CASSLAGVVSNEQFF.

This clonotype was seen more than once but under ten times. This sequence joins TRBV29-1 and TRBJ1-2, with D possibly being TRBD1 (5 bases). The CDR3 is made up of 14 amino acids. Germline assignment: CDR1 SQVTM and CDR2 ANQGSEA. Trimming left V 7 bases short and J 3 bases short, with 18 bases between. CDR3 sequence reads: CSADTGFGDYGYTF. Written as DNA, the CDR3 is TGCAGCGCTGATACAGGCTTTGGGGACTATGGCTACACCTTC. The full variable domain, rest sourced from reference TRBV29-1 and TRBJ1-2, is SAVISQKPSRDICQRGTSLTIQCQVDSQVTMMFWYRQQPGQSLTLIATANQGSEATYESGFVIDKFPISRPNLTFSTLTVSNMSPEDSSIYLCSADTGFGDYGYTFGSGTRLTVV.

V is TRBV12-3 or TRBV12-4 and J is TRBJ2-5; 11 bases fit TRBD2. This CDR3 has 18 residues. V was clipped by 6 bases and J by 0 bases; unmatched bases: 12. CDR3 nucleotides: TGTGCCAGCAGCCAAGGGCTAGCGGGAGGTCTTAACCAAGAGACCCAGTACTTC. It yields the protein CASSQGLAGGLNQETQYF.

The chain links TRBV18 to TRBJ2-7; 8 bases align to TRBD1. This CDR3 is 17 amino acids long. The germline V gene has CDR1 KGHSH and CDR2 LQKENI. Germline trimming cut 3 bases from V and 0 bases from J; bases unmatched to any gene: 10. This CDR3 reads CASSPGDGTGHSYEQYF. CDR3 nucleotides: TGTGCCAGCTCACCCGGAGACGGGACAGGCCACTCCTACGAGCAGTACTTC.